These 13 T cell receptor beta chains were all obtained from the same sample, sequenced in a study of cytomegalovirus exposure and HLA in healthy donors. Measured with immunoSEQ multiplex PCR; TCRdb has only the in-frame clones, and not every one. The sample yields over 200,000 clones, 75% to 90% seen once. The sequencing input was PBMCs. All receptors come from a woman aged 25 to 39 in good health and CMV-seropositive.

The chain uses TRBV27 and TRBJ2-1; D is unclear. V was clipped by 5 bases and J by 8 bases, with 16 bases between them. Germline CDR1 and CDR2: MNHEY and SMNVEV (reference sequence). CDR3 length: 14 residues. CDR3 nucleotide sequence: TGTGCCAGCAGTGTGCCAAGCCTTGGCGATGAGCAGTTCTTC. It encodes CASSVPSLGDEQFF.

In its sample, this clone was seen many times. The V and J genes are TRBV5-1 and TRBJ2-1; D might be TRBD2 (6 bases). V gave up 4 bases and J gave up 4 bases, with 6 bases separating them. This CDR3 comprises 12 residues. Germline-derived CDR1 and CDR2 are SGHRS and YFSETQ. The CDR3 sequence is CASSAGYNEQFF. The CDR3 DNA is TGCGCCAGCAGCGCGGGATACAATGAGCAGTTCTTC.

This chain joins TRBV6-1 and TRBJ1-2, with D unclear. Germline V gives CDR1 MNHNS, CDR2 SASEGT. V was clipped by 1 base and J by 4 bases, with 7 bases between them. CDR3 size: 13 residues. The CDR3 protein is CASSEGRSYGYTF. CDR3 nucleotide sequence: TGTGCCAGCAGTGAAGGGAGATCCTATGGCTACACCTTC.

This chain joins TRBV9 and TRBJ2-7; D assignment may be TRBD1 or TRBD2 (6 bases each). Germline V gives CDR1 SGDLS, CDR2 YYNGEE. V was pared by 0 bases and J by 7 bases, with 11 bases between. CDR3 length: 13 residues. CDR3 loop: CASSVGGGPEQYF. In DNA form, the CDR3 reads TGTGCCAGCAGCGTAGGTGGGGGGCCTGAGCAGTACTTC.

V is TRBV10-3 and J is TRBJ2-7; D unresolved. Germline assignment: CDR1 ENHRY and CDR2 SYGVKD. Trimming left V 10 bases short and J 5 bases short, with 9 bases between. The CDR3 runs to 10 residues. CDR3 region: CATKEDEQYF. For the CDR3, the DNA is TGTGCCACCAAGGAAGACGAGCAGTACTTC.

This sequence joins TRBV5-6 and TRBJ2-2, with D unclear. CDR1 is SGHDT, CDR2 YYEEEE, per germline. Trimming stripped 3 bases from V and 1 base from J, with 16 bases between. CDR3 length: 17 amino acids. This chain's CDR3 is CASSSNGPARNTGELFF. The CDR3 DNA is TGTGCCAGCAGCTCCAACGGCCCCGCGCGGAACACCGGGGAGCTGTTTTTT.

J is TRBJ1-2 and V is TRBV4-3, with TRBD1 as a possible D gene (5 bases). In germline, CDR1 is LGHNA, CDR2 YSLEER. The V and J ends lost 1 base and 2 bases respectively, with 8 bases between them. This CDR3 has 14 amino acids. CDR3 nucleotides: TGCGCCAGCAGCCAAGGAAGGGACAACTATGGCTACACCTTC. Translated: CASSQGRDNYGYTF.

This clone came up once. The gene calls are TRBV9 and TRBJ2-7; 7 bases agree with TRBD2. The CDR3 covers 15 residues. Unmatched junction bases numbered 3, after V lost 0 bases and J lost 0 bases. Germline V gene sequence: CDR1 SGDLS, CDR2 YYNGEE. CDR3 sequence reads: CASSVGGGTSYEQYF. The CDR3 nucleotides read TGTGCCAGCAGCGTAGGGGGAGGGACCTCCTACGAGCAGTACTTC.

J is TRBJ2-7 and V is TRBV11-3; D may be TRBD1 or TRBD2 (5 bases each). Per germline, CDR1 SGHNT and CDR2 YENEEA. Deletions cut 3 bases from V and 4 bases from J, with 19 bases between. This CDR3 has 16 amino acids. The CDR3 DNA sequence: TGTGCCAGCAGCTTTGTTTCCGGGACCTTCCCATACGAGCAGTACTTC. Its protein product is CASSFVSGTFPYEQYF.

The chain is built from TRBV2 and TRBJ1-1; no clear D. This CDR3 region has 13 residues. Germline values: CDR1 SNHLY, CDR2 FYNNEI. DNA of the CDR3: TGTGTAACCCCGAGGGTCCCGAACACTGAAGCTTTCTTT. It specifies CVTPRVPNTEAFF. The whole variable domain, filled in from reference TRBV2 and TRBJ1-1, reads EPEVTQTPSHQVTQMGQEVILRCVPISNHLYFYWYRQILGQKVEFLVSFYNNEISEKSEIFDDQFSVERPDGSNFTLKIRSTKLEDSAMYFCVTPRVPNTEAFFGQGTRLTVV.

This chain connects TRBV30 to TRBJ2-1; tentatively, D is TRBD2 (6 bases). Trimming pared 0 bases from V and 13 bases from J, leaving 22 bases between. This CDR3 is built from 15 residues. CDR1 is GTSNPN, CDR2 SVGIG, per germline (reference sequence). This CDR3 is CAWSVLRDLANVQFF. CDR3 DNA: TGTGCCTGGAGTGTACTCCGGGATCTAGCGAATGTACAGTTCTTC.

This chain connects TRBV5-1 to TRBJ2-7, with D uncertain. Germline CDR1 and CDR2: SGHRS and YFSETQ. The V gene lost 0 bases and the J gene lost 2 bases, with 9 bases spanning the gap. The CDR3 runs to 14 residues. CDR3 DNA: TGCGCCAGCAGCTTGGAAGTGGTTACCTACGAGCAGTACTTC. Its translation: CASSLEVVTYEQYF.

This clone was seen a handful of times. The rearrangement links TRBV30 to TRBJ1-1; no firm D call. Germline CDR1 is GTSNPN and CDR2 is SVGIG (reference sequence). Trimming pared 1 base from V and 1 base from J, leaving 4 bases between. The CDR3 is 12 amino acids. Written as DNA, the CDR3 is TGTGCCTGGAGTGCGGGGAACACTGAAGCTTTCTTT. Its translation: CAWSAGNTEAFF.